These 7 T cell receptor beta chains were sequenced from one sample in a study of blood T cell repertoires in COVID-19. TCRdb's copy holds only in-frame clones and misses some; the assay was immunoSEQ multiplex PCR. The sample lists over 110,000 clones, about 79% seen once, with roughly a tenth in the top ten. Sequenced: peripheral blood. The source of these receptors is a man in his sixties with active or convalescent COVID-19.

The chain employs TRBV2 and TRBJ2-1; D perhaps matches TRBD2 (6 bases). The germline CDR1 and CDR2 sequences are SNHLY and FYNNEI. With 6 bases removed from V and 6 bases from J, the gap between germline ends came to 18 bases. CDR3 length equals 15 residues. CDR3 coding DNA: TGTGCCAGCAGAAAGGGACTCGGAGGGGTCAATGAGCAGTTCTTC. Its protein is CASRKGLGGVNEQFF.

The chain employs TRBV5-1 and TRBJ2-1; no clear D. Germline CDR1 is SGHRS and CDR2 is YFSETQ. V lost 0 bases and J 6 bases, leaving 10 bases between the germline ends. This CDR3 has 14 residues. The CDR3 loop is CASSLAFDTNEQFF. CDR3 bases: TGCGCCAGCAGCTTGGCCTTCGACACCAATGAGCAGTTCTTC.

This chain joins TRBV7-8 and TRBJ2-1; D may be TRBD2 (5 bases). This CDR3 spans 15 amino acids. Germline values: CDR1 SGHVS, CDR2 FQNEAQ. Trimming shortened V by 1 base and J by 0 bases, and 7 bases separated the two germline ends. CDR3 in DNA: TGTGCCAGCAGCTTAGTAGGGAGCTCCTACAATGAGCAGTTCTTC. Translation gives CASSLVGSSYNEQFF.

The genes are TRBV24-1 and TRBJ2-1; 12 bases line up with TRBD2. This CDR3 is 19 amino acids long. The J segment lost 0 bases and the V segment lost 4 bases, leaving 9 bases of the junction unmatched. The germline V gene encodes CDR1 KGHDR and CDR2 SFDVKD. CDR3 sequence (DNA): TGTGCCACCAGTGAACCGGGACTAGCGGGTCCTAGCTCCTACAATGAGCAGTTCTTC. It specifies CATSEPGLAGPSSYNEQFF.

The chain links TRBV4-2 to TRBJ2-3; possible D gene TRBD2, 7 bases. V gave up 0 bases and J gave up 2 bases, with 15 bases separating them. The germline V gene has CDR1 LGHNA and CDR2 YNFKEQ. The CDR3 is 17 residues long. The CDR3 sequence: CASSQEVAAGATDTQYF. The CDR3 DNA is TGTGCCAGCAGCCAAGAGGTCGCTGCGGGGGCCACAGATACGCAGTATTTT.

This clone was seen more than once but under ten times. The chain carries TRBV25-1 and TRBJ1-2; 8 bases map to TRBD1. The CDR3 runs 12 residues. J gave up 8 bases and V 4 bases, and 3 bases lay outside the gene matches. The germline V gene encodes CDR1 MGHDK and CDR2 SYGVNS. CDR3 DNA: TGTGCCAGCAGTGCGACAGGGGAAGGCTACACCTTC. Translated, it gives CASSATGEGYTF.

The chain uses TRBV7-2 and TRBJ2-7, with a weak D call TRBD1 (5 bases). The CDR3 length is 15 residues. Germline V gene sequence: CDR1 SGHTA, CDR2 FQGNSA. V lost 5 bases, J lost 3 bases, and 17 bases lay in between. In nucleotides, the CDR3 is TGTGCCAGCAGCCAGCCCCGGGTAGGGGTCTACGAGCAGTACTTC. Protein product: CASSQPRVGVYEQYF.